Presented here are 31 T cell receptor beta chains from one specimen sequenced in a study of blood T cell repertoires in COVID-19. Profiled with immunoSEQ multiplex PCR; TCRdb holds only in-frame clones, not every one. Here the sample spans roughly 180,000 clones, about nine tenths being singletons. The source material was peripheral blood. Source of these receptors: a woman aged 25 to 39 with acute or convalescent COVID-19.

J is TRBJ2-1 and V is TRBV28, with 9 bases lining up with TRBD1. The length of the CDR3 is 13 residues. V was clipped by 6 bases and J by 6 bases; unmatched bases: 3. CDR1 and CDR2 (germline): MDHEN, SYDVKM. The CDR3 here is CASRRDRANEQFF. The CDR3 nucleotides read TGTGCCAGCAGAAGGGACAGGGCCAATGAGCAGTTCTTC.

This chain links TRBV2 with TRBJ1-5, with D possibly being TRBD1 (6 bases). Per germline, CDR1 SNHLY and CDR2 FYNNEI. This CDR3 is 17 amino acids long. Trimming took 6 bases from V and 7 from J, leaving 25 bases between them. The CDR3 DNA follows: TGTGCCAGCAGCAAATTTGGGATGGACAGCACTACCCAGCCCCAGCATTTT. Protein: CASSKFGMDSTTQPQHF.

The CDR3 loop is CASTTGRDQPQHF. The CDR3 DNA reads TGTGCCAGCACCACGGGGAGGGATCAGCCCCAGCATTTT. The chain is built from TRBV7-8 and TRBJ1-5; D uncertain. CDR1 and CDR2 from the germline V gene are SGHVS and FQNEAQ. The CDR3 sequence is 13 residues long. V lost 7 bases, J lost 5 bases, and 12 bases lay in between.

CDR3 bases: TGCAGCGTTGGCCAGGGACAGAACTATGGCTACACCTTC. It is translated as CSVGQGQNYGYTF. The chain is built from TRBV29-1 and TRBJ1-2, with 7 positions matching TRBD1. The CDR3 contains 13 residues. The V segment lost 4 bases and the J segment 2 bases; nucleotides outside the gene matches: 4. The germline gives CDR1 SQVTM, CDR2 ANQGSEA.

V gene TRBV10-2 combines with J gene TRBJ2-3; D ambiguous. V lost 6 bases and J 0 bases, leaving 13 bases between the germline ends. Germline assignment: CDR1 WSHSY and CDR2 SAAADI. The CDR3 spans 15 residues. The CDR3 DNA reads TGCGCCAGCAGGTCGAGTGTCCCTAGCACAGATACGCAGTATTTT. This encodes CASRSSVPSTDTQYF.

The chain is built from TRBV20-1 and TRBJ1-2; D ambiguous. CDR3 length: 10 amino acids. Germline V gives CDR1 DFQATT, CDR2 SNEGSKA (reference sequence). V lost 6 bases to trimming and J lost 4 bases, with 6 bases between them. The CDR3 region is CSAAGYGYTF. The CDR3 nucleotides are TGCAGTGCCGCGGGCTATGGCTACACCTTC.

This clone showed up many times. The chain is built from TRBV7-9 and TRBJ1-4; unclear D gene. V was shortened by 6 bases and J by 15 bases, with 14 bases between the two germline ends. CDR3 length: 11 amino acids. The V gene's germline CDR1 is SEHNR and CDR2 FQNEAQ (reference sequence). This chain's CDR3 is CASSNSGEMFF. The CDR3 DNA sequence: TGTGCCAGCAGTAACTCCGGGGAAATGTTTTTT.

This clone came up once. The chain joins TRBV3-1 (or the pseudogene TRBV3-2) to TRBJ2-3; D might be TRBD1 (6 bases). The V end lost 1 base, the J end lost 7 bases, and 15 bases lay between the germline ends. The CDR3 has 15 residues. CDR1 is LGHDT and CDR2 is YNNKEL in the germline V gene (reference sequence). DNA for the CDR3: TGTGCCAGCAGCCAAGCTGTGGGGGCGCATCATACGCAGTATTTT. As protein: CASSQAVGAHHTQYF.

The chain combines TRBV9 with TRBJ2-1; 7 bases map to TRBD2. From germline, CDR1 is SGDLS and CDR2 YYNGEE. The length of the CDR3 is 16 residues. The ends lost 6 bases at V and 1 base at J; junction bases unmatched: 10. The CDR3 nucleotides read TGTGCCAGCACCGCTTCTAGCGGTCGGTCCTACAATGAGCAGTTCTTC. It yields the protein CASTASSGRSYNEQFF.

V and J are TRBV18 and TRBJ1-1; D may be TRBD1 (6 bases). In germline, CDR1 is KGHSH, CDR2 LQKENI. This CDR3 is 12 amino acids long. The V end was cut by 5 bases, the J end by 8 bases, with 12 bases between. CDR3 residues: CASSSRDKEAFF. CDR3 DNA sequence: TGTGCCAGCTCATCCCGGGACAAAGAAGCTTTCTTT.

The V gene is TRBV4-2, the J gene TRBJ1-5; D unclear. Germline V CDR1 and CDR2: LGHNA, YNFKEQ. The CDR3 is made up of 17 amino acids. With 0 bases removed from V and 4 bases from J, the gap between germline ends came to 16 bases. DNA for the CDR3: TGTGCCAGCAGCCAAGATCGTGAGCGGGGTAAGAATCAGCCCCAGCATTTT. This translates into CASSQDRERGKNQPQHF.

J is TRBJ1-5 and V is TRBV3-1 (or the pseudogene TRBV3-2); 8 nucleotides agree with TRBD1. V lost 4 bases to trimming and J lost 4 bases; unmatched junction nucleotides: 3. In germline, CDR1 is LGHDT, CDR2 YNNKEL (reference sequence). The CDR3 has 14 amino acids. For the CDR3, the DNA is TGTGCCAGCAGCCCCAGGGGGCAAAATCAGCCCCAGCATTTT. This codes for CASSPRGQNQPQHF.

Only a few counts were recorded for this clone. The gene calls are TRBV5-5 and TRBJ1-4; D gene uncertain. Germline V gene lookup returns CDR1 SGHKS and CDR2 YYEKEE (reference sequence). Trimming stripped 2 bases from V and 3 bases from J, with 8 bases between. The CDR3 contains 14 residues. The CDR3 DNA is TGTGCCAGCAGCTTAATGTCTGCTAATGAAAAACTGTTTTTT. It translates to CASSLMSANEKLFF.

The chain carries TRBV7-8 and TRBJ2-1, with 9 bases fitting TRBD2. Germline V gene sequence: CDR1 SGHVS, CDR2 FQNEAQ. The ends lost 3 bases at V and 4 bases at J; junction bases unmatched: 7. This CDR3 is built from 16 residues. The CDR3 coding sequence is TGTGCCAGCAGCTTCGGACTAGCGCGGGCGTACAATGAGCAGTTCTTC. Translated, it gives CASSFGLARAYNEQFF.

V gene TRBV6-6 combines with J gene TRBJ2-3; D not resolved. The CDR3 runs to 14 residues. CDR1 and CDR2 (germline): MNHNY, SVGAGI (reference sequence). The ends were cut back, 5 bases at V and 6 bases at J, with 15 bases in the middle. For the CDR3, the DNA is TGTGCCAGCAGTCGGAATCCCATTCGGGATACGCAGTATTTT. It encodes CASSRNPIRDTQYF.

V is TRBV6-5 and J is TRBJ1-3; TRBD1 is a possible D gene (5 bases). V gave up 0 bases and J gave up 1 base, with 7 bases separating them. Germline values: CDR1 MNHEY, CDR2 SVGAGI. The CDR3 spans 15 residues. The CDR3 loop is CASSYSAGSGNTIYF. The CDR3 DNA sequence: TGTGCCAGCAGTTACTCGGCAGGGTCTGGAAACACCATATATTTT.

This clone was seen only once. The rearrangement joins TRBV18 to TRBJ1-2, with unresolved D. This CDR3 spans 15 amino acids. Germline V CDR1 and CDR2: KGHSH, LQKENI. V lost 6 bases and J lost 3, with 17 bases in between. This chain's CDR3 is CASSYPGAWDYGYTF. For the CDR3, the DNA is TGTGCCAGCTCCTACCCGGGTGCTTGGGACTATGGCTACACCTTC. The full variable domain, completed using reference TRBV18 and TRBJ1-2, is NAGVMQNPRHLVRRRGQEARLRCSPMKGHSHVYWYRQLPEEGLKFMVYLQKENIIDESGMPKERFSAEFPKEGPSILRIQQVVRGDSAAYFCASSYPGAWDYGYTFGSGTRLTVV.

This sequence joins TRBV2 and TRBJ2-7; TRBD2 agrees at 8 bases. Germline assignment: CDR1 SNHLY and CDR2 FYNNEI. Trimming removed 10 bases from V and 7 bases from J; junction bases left unmatched: 15. The CDR3 runs to 14 residues. As DNA, the CDR3 is TGTGCCACAAAAAACGGGAGGGCCCTCTGGGAGCAGTACTTC. It encodes CATKNGRALWEQYF.

The J gene is TRBJ2-1, the V gene TRBV2; D ambiguous. CDR3 length: 16 residues. V dropped 4 bases and J dropped 6 bases, with 19 bases sitting between them. The V gene's germline CDR1 is SNHLY and CDR2 FYNNEI. The CDR3 loop is CASSVPGGPSPNEQFF. CDR3 bases: TGTGCCAGCAGTGTCCCTGGTGGGCCGAGCCCCAATGAGCAGTTCTTC.

The genes are TRBV5-1 and TRBJ1-2, with 8 nucleotides matching TRBD1. CDR3 size: 15 residues. Germline lookup yields CDR1 SGHRS and CDR2 YFSETQ. With 0 bases clipped from V and 4 bases from J, the junction kept 5 bases outside the gene matches. CDR3 in amino acids: CASSLGGTGTYGYTF. DNA of the CDR3: TGCGCCAGCAGCTTGGGGGGGACAGGTACCTATGGCTACACCTTC.

The chain recombines TRBV6-6 with TRBJ2-1; 13 bases are a match to TRBD2. The CDR3 has 17 amino acids. V dropped 5 bases and J dropped 5; count of bases not matched to a gene: 9. From germline, CDR1 is MNHNY and CDR2 SVGAGI (reference sequence). The CDR3 is CASSQNQGLAGDNEQFF. The CDR3 DNA is TGTGCCAGCAGTCAGAACCAAGGACTAGCGGGAGACAATGAGCAGTTCTTC.

The CDR3: CASSEDRRGGETQYF. The CDR3 DNA sequence: TGTGCCAGCAGTGAAGACAGGAGAGGGGGAGAGACCCAGTACTTC. The chain uses TRBV6-1 and TRBJ2-5; TRBD1 is a possible D gene (6 bases). This CDR3 contains 15 residues. Trimming stripped 1 base from V and 4 bases from J, with 13 bases between. Germline V gene data show CDR1 as MNHNS and CDR2 as SASEGT.

This clone was detected only once. The chain combines TRBV28 with TRBJ2-7, with D perhaps TRBD2 (5 bases). CDR3 length: 14 amino acids. V shed 7 bases and J shed 0 bases, with 13 bases lying between them. Germline CDR1 reads MDHEN; CDR2 reads SYDVKM. The CDR3 here is CASTDGNVSYEQYF. DNA for the CDR3: TGTGCCAGCACGGACGGGAACGTCTCCTACGAGCAGTACTTC.

This chain joins TRBV11-2 and TRBJ2-5; 13 bases map to TRBD2. The CDR3 covers 15 residues. Germline-derived CDR1 and CDR2 are SGHAT and FQNNGV. J lost 2 bases, V lost 4 bases, and 1 base had no gene match. The CDR3 DNA is TGTGCCAGCAGCTGGACTAGCGGGAGACAAGAGACCCAGTACTTC. This codes for CASSWTSGRQETQYF. The whole variable domain, filled in from reference TRBV11-2 and TRBJ2-5, reads EAGVAQSPRYKIIEKRQSVAFWCNPISGHATLYWYQQILGQGPKLLIQFQNNGVVDDSQLPKDRFSAERLKGVDSTLKIQPAKLEDSAVYLCASSWTSGRQETQYFGPGTRLLVL.

This clone was counted between two and nine times. The rearrangement links TRBV6-5 to TRBJ2-2; TRBD2 might be the D (5 bases). CDR1 is MNHEY and CDR2 is SVGAGI in the germline V gene. CDR3 length equals 12 residues. The V end was cut by 6 bases, the J end by 5 bases, with 7 bases between. This chain's CDR3 is CASRLGTGELFF. Here the CDR3 DNA reads TGTGCCAGCAGACTAGGGACCGGGGAGCTGTTTTTT.

The genes are TRBV2 and TRBJ1-5, with D perhaps matching TRBD1 (6 bases). Per the germline V gene, CDR1 is SNHLY and CDR2 is FYNNEI. The germline V and J ends were trimmed by 11 bases and 6 bases, with 17 bases remaining between them. This CDR3 comprises 13 residues. This CDR3 is CAGGGRGGQPQHF. The CDR3 region has the DNA TGTGCCGGCGGGGGCAGGGGAGGTCAGCCCCAGCATTTT.

The chain couples TRBV6-6 to TRBJ1-5, with D perhaps TRBD1 (6 bases). Germline V gene lookup returns CDR1 MNHNY and CDR2 SVGAGI (reference sequence). Trimming left V 0 bases short and J 3 bases short, with 9 bases between. The CDR3 totals 15 residues. The CDR3 DNA follows: TGTGCCAGCAGTTACTCGCAGGGGCTCAATCAGCCCCAGCATTTT. Translation gives CASSYSQGLNQPQHF.

The rearrangement uses TRBV28 and TRBJ1-5, with D possibly TRBD1 on 5 matching bases. V shed 6 bases and J shed 6 bases, with 9 bases lying between them. This CDR3 has 12 residues. Germline values: CDR1 MDHEN, CDR2 SYDVKM. The CDR3 DNA is TGTGCCAGCAGCCCCAGGGTTCAGCCCCAGCATTTT. Its translation is CASSPRVQPQHF.

The chain employs TRBV15 and TRBJ2-1; 8 bases are a match to TRBD1. With 8 bases clipped from V and 8 bases from J, the junction kept 14 bases outside the gene matches. There are 15 residues in the CDR3. Per the germline V gene, CDR1 is LNHNV and CDR2 is YYDKDF (reference sequence). CDR3: CATLVGGRGPDEQFF. DNA of the CDR3: TGTGCCACCCTGGTCGGGGGCAGGGGGCCGGATGAGCAGTTCTTC. Combining the CDR3 with reference TRBV15 and TRBJ2-1 gives the whole variable domain DAMVIQNPRYQVTQFGKPVTLSCSQTLNHNVMYWYQQKSSQAPKLLFHYYDKDFNNEADTPDNFQSRRPNTSFCFLDIRSPGLGDTAMYLCATLVGGRGPDEQFFGPGTRLTVL.

The chain uses TRBV27 and TRBJ1-2; 8 bases fit TRBD1. V shed 5 bases, J shed 8 bases, and the junction held 4 bases outside the gene matches. Germline CDR1 is MNHEY and CDR2 is SMNVEV (reference sequence). The CDR3 loop spans 12 amino acids. As DNA, the CDR3 is TGTGCCAGCAGTGAAACAGGGGGAGGCTACACCTTC. It yields the protein CASSETGGGYTF.

Comments on this clone: This CDR3 is also generated by other DNA sequences in the sample. V is TRBV18 and J is TRBJ1-4; 9 bases are shared with TRBD1. The V gene's germline CDR1 is KGHSH and CDR2 LQKENI. This CDR3 has 15 amino acids. Trimming cost V 0 bases and J 11 bases; bases outside gene matches: 7. The CDR3 protein is CASSPPGQGGEKLFF. The CDR3 DNA sequence: TGTGCCAGCTCACCACCGGGACAGGGAGGGGAGAAACTGTTTTTT.